This entry lists 9 T cell receptor beta chains sequenced from one sample in a study of T cells after yellow fever vaccination. TCRdb ran MiXCR on the 5' RACE reads and lists one entry per CDR3 protein. The sample lists about 74,000 distinct CDR3 sequences, approximately 7% occurring once. This specimen consisted of CD8+ T cells sorted from PBMCs, obtained less than 6 days after the first yellow fever vaccination. All receptors derive from a man in his late teens or twenties who received the YFV17D yellow fever vaccine.

There are a few counts of this clonotype. This sequence joins TRBV12-3 or TRBV12-4 and TRBJ2-4; D unresolved. Trimming left V 8 bases short and J 0 bases short, with 11 bases between. CDR3 length: 14 amino acids. CDR3 in DNA: TGTGCCAGCTGTCAGGCCTTAGCCAAAAACATTCAGTACTTC. Amino acid sequence: CASCQALAKNIQYF.

This chain links TRBV19 with TRBJ2-3, with 10 bases fitting TRBD1. Germline CDR1 and CDR2: LNHDA and SQIVND (reference sequence). The V gene end was trimmed by 7 bases and the J gene end by 1 base; junction bases not matched to a gene: 8. The CDR3 is made up of 16 amino acids. The CDR3 region has the DNA TGTGCCAGTACCTCATTCGGGACAGGGGGCACAGATACGCAGTATTTT. Protein sequence: CASTSFGTGGTDTQYF.

This clonotype was counted at least ten times. As DNA, the CDR3 is TGTGCCAGCAGTATCCAGGGGGCAGTCTACGAGCAGTACTTC. Protein sequence: CASSIQGAVYEQYF. V is TRBV6-1 and J is TRBJ2-7, with 8 bases aligning to TRBD1. The CDR3 is 14 residues long. Germline assignment: CDR1 MNHNS and CDR2 SASEGT. The V gene end was trimmed by 5 bases and the J gene end by 3 bases; junction bases not matched to a gene: 6.

The gene calls are TRBV7-9 and TRBJ1-1; no firm D call. The V and J ends lost 2 bases and 8 bases respectively, with 21 bases between them. The CDR3 is made up of 16 amino acids. Germline V CDR1 and CDR2: SEHNR, FQNEAQ (reference sequence). As DNA, the CDR3 is TGTGCCAGCAGCTTAAGTGAGGATGCCGGACTACGAGAAGCTTTCTTT. Encoded protein: CASSLSEDAGLREAFF.

This clonotype was counted many times. The CDR3 loop is CASSLAGARHEQYF. The CDR3 region has the DNA TGTGCCAGCAGCTTAGCAGGGGCGCGGCACGAGCAGTACTTC. The V gene is TRBV7-9, the J gene TRBJ2-7, with a weak D call TRBD1 (5 bases). CDR1 and CDR2 from the germline V gene are SEHNR and FQNEAQ (reference sequence). With 0 bases removed from V and 5 bases from J, the gap between germline ends came to 11 bases. The CDR3 covers 14 residues.

This clonotype was counted a few times. This chain joins TRBV5-1 and TRBJ2-7; D gene ambiguous. Germline CDR1 reads SGHRS; CDR2 reads YFSETQ. There are 12 residues in the CDR3. V was shortened by 4 bases and J by 5 bases, with 10 bases between the two germline ends. The chain's CDR3 is CASSPVGDEQYF. The CDR3 DNA is TGCGCCAGCAGCCCCGTTGGGGACGAGCAGTACTTC.

V gene TRBV12-3 or TRBV12-4 combines with J gene TRBJ1-1; D call uncertain. Trimming removed 8 bases from V and 1 base from J, with 14 bases in between. This CDR3 has 14 residues. Here the CDR3 DNA reads TGTGCCAGCGTCCCGGAGGGCAGGAACACTGAAGCTTTCTTT. Protein product: CASVPEGRNTEAFF.

Only a few counts were recorded for this clonotype. The chain uses TRBV20-1 and TRBJ2-1; possibly TRBD1 for D (7 bases). CDR1 DFQATT and CDR2 SNEGSKA come from the germline V gene (reference sequence). V gave up 4 bases and J gave up 3 bases, with 13 bases separating them. This CDR3 is built from 14 residues. The CDR3 sequence: CSANGRGDYNEQFF. In nucleotides, the CDR3 is TGCAGTGCTAACGGCAGGGGGGACTACAATGAGCAGTTCTTC.

The genes are TRBV6-2 or TRBV6-3 and TRBJ1-2, with D uncertain. The CDR3 totals 14 residues. V was shortened by 10 bases and J by 3 bases, with 18 bases between the two germline ends. Per the germline V gene, CDR1 is MNHEY and CDR2 is SVGEGT. CDR3 loop: CATWRITGYYGYTF. DNA for the CDR3: TGTGCCACCTGGCGGATAACGGGGTACTATGGCTACACCTTC.